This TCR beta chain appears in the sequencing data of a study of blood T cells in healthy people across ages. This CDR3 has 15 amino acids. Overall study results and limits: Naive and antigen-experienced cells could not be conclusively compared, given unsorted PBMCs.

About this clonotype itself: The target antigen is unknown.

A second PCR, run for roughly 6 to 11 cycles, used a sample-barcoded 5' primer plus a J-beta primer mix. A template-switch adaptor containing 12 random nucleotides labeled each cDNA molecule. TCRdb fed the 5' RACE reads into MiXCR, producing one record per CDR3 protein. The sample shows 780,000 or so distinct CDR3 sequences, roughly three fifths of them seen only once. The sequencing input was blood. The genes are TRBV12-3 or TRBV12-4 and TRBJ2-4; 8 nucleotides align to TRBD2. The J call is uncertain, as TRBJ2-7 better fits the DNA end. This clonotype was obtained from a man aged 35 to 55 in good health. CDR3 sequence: CASSPIKRGNYEQYF. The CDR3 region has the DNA TGTGCCAGCAGTCCGATTAAGCGGGGGAACTACGAGCAGTACTTC.